Listed below are T cell receptor beta chains from one sample, sequenced in a study of shared clonotypes between healthy human individuals. Sequenced by immunoSEQ multiplex PCR; TCRdb stores in-frame clones only, minus some. Of 2 million to 2.5 million clones listed, roughly 93% are singletons. Specimen: naive CD4+ T cells from PBMCs. These receptors came from a young man in good health. Some clones in this sample may be carry-over from other donors' samples. The CDR3 runs from the conserved cysteine through the conserved F or W. A D gene is named only where the DNA matches it firmly. The size field is filled for only some rows; it gives once, few, many or a size class.

J gene | clone size | V gene | D gene | CDR3 DNA | CDR3 protein
TRBJ1-2 | - | TRBV5-4 | TRBD1 | TGTGCCAGCAGCTTGGGCGGACAGGGTAACTATGGCTACACCTTC | CASSLGGQGNYGYTF
TRBJ2-3 | - | TRBV5-6 | - | TGTGCCAGCAGTCAACGGGCTGGAGATTACACAGATACGCAGTATTTT | CASSQRAGDYTDTQYF
TRBJ2-5 | - | TRBV7-2 | - | TGTGCCAGCAGCCCCCGTAGGTCCCAAGAGACCCAGTACTTC | CASSPRRSQETQYF
TRBJ2-1 | - | TRBV5-4 | TRBD1 | TGTGCCAGCAGCTTGGGAGACGGGACAGGGGGGTACCACAATGAGCAGTTCTTC | CASSLGDGTGGYHNEQFF
TRBJ2-1 | - | TRBV28 | TRBD2 | TGTGCCAGCAGCCGGGAGGGGGCCTACAATGAGCAGTTCTTC | CASSREGAYNEQFF
TRBJ2-1 | - | TRBV30 | TRBD1 | TGTGCCTGGAGCCAGGGGGAATACTACAATGAGCAGTTCTTC | CAWSQGEYYNEQFF
TRBJ2-3 | - | TRBV6-5 | - | TGTGCCAGCAGTTACTCGATTGGAGTGTGGGATACGCAGTATTTT | CASSYSIGVWDTQYF
TRBJ2-7 | - | TRBV10-1 | - | TGCGCCAGCAGAATCGAGATCCAAGTCTCCTACGAGCAGTACTTC | CASRIEIQVSYEQYF
TRBJ2-7 | - | TRBV25-1 | - | TGTGCCAGCAGGAGGACGGGCTCCTACGAGCAGTACTTC | CASRRTGSYEQYF
TRBJ1-1 | - | TRBV19 | - | TGTGCCAGTAGTATTAGGAGTATGAACACTGAAGCTTTCTTT | CASSIRSMNTEAFF
TRBJ2-7 | - | TRBV28 | - | TGTGCCAGCAGCCCCCCCGGGGTCATGGGGCAGTACTTC | CASSPPGVMGQYF
TRBJ2-1 | - | TRBV5-4 | TRBD2 | TGTGCCAGCACCCCAGGGCCGGGGGGGTTGTCCTACAATGAGCAGTTCTTC | CASTPGPGGLSYNEQFF
TRBJ2-3 | - | TRBV28 | TRBD2 | TGTGCCAGCAACCTTATGCCAGGGGGACTAGCGGGAGGGCCCACAGATACGCAGTATTTT | CASNLMPGGLAGGPTDTQYF
TRBJ2-3 | - | TRBV27 | - | TGTGCCACATCAACGGGAGATACGCAGTATTTT | CATSTGDTQYF
TRBJ2-1 | - | TRBV6-5 | TRBD2 | TGTGCCAGCAGCCGACTAGCGGGCTTCAATGAGCAGTTCTTC | CASSRLAGFNEQFF
TRBJ2-3 | once | TRBV6-5 | - | TGTGCCAGCAGTTACAAGGGTGGGGATACGCAGTATTTT | CASSYKGGDTQYF
TRBJ2-1 | - | TRBV29-1 | - | TGCAGCGTTGAGGGGCTAGTCTATGAGCAGTTCTTC | CSVEGLVYEQFF
TRBJ1-5 | few | TRBV5-1 | TRBD1 | TGCGCCAGCAGCCCCGGGACAGTTAGCAATCAGCCCCAGCATTTT | CASSPGTVSNQPQHF
TRBJ1-5 | once | TRBV28 | - | TGTGCCAGCAGTTTTAGGGGCCCGCGGAACAATCAGCCCCAGCATTTT | CASSFRGPRNNQPQHF
TRBJ2-1 | once | TRBV7-9 | TRBD1 | TGTGCCAGCAGCCCTTACCCGGGGACAGCCGGTACTGAGCAGTTCTTC | CASSPYPGTAGTEQFF
TRBJ2-7 | - | TRBV5-1 | - | TGCGCCAGCAGCGTCTCCGCAGGGACGGGGTACGAGCAGTACTTC | CASSVSAGTGYEQYF
TRBJ1-2 | once | TRBV2 | - | TGTGCCAGCAGGCCCACGGGGGTAGGTGGCTACACCTTC | CASRPTGVGGYTF
TRBJ2-2 | - | TRBV7-9 | - | TGTGCCAGCAGCTTATTGGGAACCGGAGGTACCGGGGAGCTGTTTTTT | CASSLLGTGGTGELFF
TRBJ2-7 | - | TRBV7-2 | - | TGTGCCAGCAGCCCGTCCCTACCCCCATCTTTCTACGAGCAGTACTTC | CASSPSLPPSFYEQYF
TRBJ2-1 | - | TRBV27 | - | TGTGCCAGCAGGGGAAGCGGAACCGCCTACAATGAGCAGTTCTTC | CASRGSGTAYNEQFF
TRBJ2-7 | - | TRBV21-1 | - | TGTGCCAGCATCCCTGCGCAGTACTTC | CASIPAQYF
TRBJ2-7 | - | TRBV28 | TRBD2 | TGTGCCAGCTCTCCCGGGACTAGCGGGAGTAGGGAGTACTTC | CASSPGTSGSREYF
TRBJ2-5 | - | TRBV5-1 | - | TGCGCCAGCACTCCCTGGGGAGTGCAACAGACCCAGTACTTC | CASTPWGVQQTQYF
TRBJ2-7 | - | TRBV14 | TRBD1 | TGTGCCAGCAGCCCGTGGGACAGTTACTACGAGCAGTACTTC | CASSPWDSYYEQYF
TRBJ2-7 | few | TRBV5-1 | TRBD1 | TGCGCCAGCAGCTTGATAGGGACAGCCTACGAGCAGTACTTC | CASSLIGTAYEQYF
TRBJ1-2 | - | TRBV30 | - | TGTGCCTGGAGTGTAGGTCAGGCTAACTATGGCTACACCTTC | CAWSVGQANYGYTF
TRBJ2-1 | - | TRBV27 | TRBD2 | TGTGCCAGCAGTTTGGGTTGGGCTAGCGGTAGGAATGAGCAGTTCTTC | CASSLGWASGRNEQFF
TRBJ2-3 | - | TRBV12-5 | TRBD2 | TGTGCTAGTGGTAGTAGCGGGAGCACAGATACGCAGTATTTT | CASGSSGSTDTQYF
TRBJ2-5 | - | TRBV18 | - | TGTGCCAGCTCACCAGCCGGAGAGACCCAGTACTTC | CASSPAGETQYF
TRBJ2-3 | - | TRBV7-3 | - | TGTGCCAGCAGCTCTAGTGACAATACGCAGTATTTT | CASSSSDNTQYF
TRBJ2-7 | - | TRBV13 | - | TGTGCCAGCAGCTTATCGTGGCAAGGGGAATACGAGCAGTACTTC | CASSLSWQGEYEQYF
TRBJ2-5 | - | TRBV10-3 | - | TGTGCCTCCGGTCGGGGGGAGACCCAGTACTTC | CASGRGETQYF
TRBJ2-1 | - | TRBV6-5 | - | TGTGCCAGCAGTTACCGGCGGGACCCCTACAATGAGCAGTTCTTC | CASSYRRDPYNEQFF
TRBJ2-7 | - | TRBV5-1 | TRBD2 | TGCGCCAGCAGCGGCGAGACTAGCGGGAGGACGTACGAGCAGTACTTC | CASSGETSGRTYEQYF
TRBJ2-2 | - | TRBV6-1 | - | TGTGCCAGCAGTGAAGGTACCTGGGTCTCCGGGGAGCTGTTTTTT | CASSEGTWVSGELFF
TRBJ2-7 | - | TRBV7-2 | TRBD2 | TGTGCCAGCAGTCAAACTAGCGGCTATAGCTCCTACGAGCAGTACTTC | CASSQTSGYSSYEQYF
TRBJ2-7 | - | TRBV5-1 | - | TGCGCCAGCAGCTTGAGCGATTGGCTCTCCGAGCAGTACTTC | CASSLSDWLSEQYF
TRBJ2-5 | - | TRBV9 | - | TGTGCCAGCAGCGGCCAGGGACAAGTCGGGGAGACCCAGTACTTC | CASSGQGQVGETQYF
TRBJ2-1 | once | TRBV15 | TRBD1 | TGTGCCACCAGCCCTACCACCGGGACAGCTCTTTACAATGAGCAGTTCTTC | CATSPTTGTALYNEQFF
TRBJ2-5 | - | TRBV5-1 | - | TGCGCCAGCAGTTGGGGGATGCAGGGGGAGACCCAGTACTTC | CASSWGMQGETQYF
TRBJ1-3 | - | TRBV19 | - | TGTGCCAGTACCCCGGCCAGCTCTGGAAACACCATATATTTT | CASTPASSGNTIYF
TRBJ1-5 | - | TRBV19 | - | TGTGCCAGTAGTAGGGACGAAATCAATCAGCCCCAGCATTTT | CASSRDEINQPQHF
TRBJ1-5 | few | TRBV7-8 | - | TGTGCCAGCAGCTTAGGTCGGGGAAATAGCAATCAGCCCCAGCATTTT | CASSLGRGNSNQPQHF
TRBJ2-5 | - | TRBV27 | - | TGTGCCAGCAGTTTGACAACACAAGAGACCCAGTACTTC | CASSLTTQETQYF
TRBJ2-1 | - | TRBV19 | - | TGTGCCAGTAGTAGGCCGGGGCATAGCTACAATGAGCAGTTCTTC | CASSRPGHSYNEQFF
TRBJ1-1 | - | TRBV28 | - | TGTGCCAGCATTAATGGCGGGAACACTGAAGCTTTCTTT | CASINGGNTEAFF
TRBJ1-2 | - | TRBV30 | - | TGTGCCTGGAAACAGGGTTTCGGCGGCTACACCTTC | CAWKQGFGGYTF
TRBJ2-7 | - | TRBV5-1 | TRBD2 | TGCGCCAGCAGCCCATCGCTCCTAGCGGGTCCCTACGAGCAGTACTTC | CASSPSLLAGPYEQYF
TRBJ2-7 | - | TRBV7-2 | - | TGTGCCAGCAGCTTAGCGGGGGCCCACTACGAGCAGTACTTC | CASSLAGAHYEQYF
TRBJ1-4 | - | TRBV10-3 | - | TGTGCCATCAGTGAGTTTCAGGGAGGGACTAATGAAAAACTGTTTTTT | CAISEFQGGTNEKLFF